The 5 T cell receptor beta chains presented below share a single source sample, sequenced in a study of early T cells in non-severe SARS-CoV-2 infection. TCRdb re-called the 5' RACE reads through MiXCR, storing one row per CDR3 protein. The sample comprises around 110,000 distinct CDR3 sequences, 8.5% to 14% of which are singletons, and about 7.6% rests with the top ten. The sample comprised whole blood. All receptors derive from an adult who was a healthcare worker with PCR-confirmed SARS-CoV-2 infection or an uninfected control (not recorded which).

At least ten counts were recorded for this clonotype. The V gene is TRBV28, the J gene TRBJ2-1, with D perhaps matching TRBD2 (5 bases). Germline V gene lookup returns CDR1 MDHEN and CDR2 SYDVKM. V was cut by 5 bases and J by 0 bases, with 8 bases left in between. The CDR3 has 14 residues. Here the CDR3 DNA reads TGTGCCAGCAGTGGTGGGAGCTCCTACAATGAGCAGTTCTTC. Encoded protein: CASSGGSSYNEQFF.

Concerning this clonotype: Sequence at one end of the junction differs from germline and may be a read error. The V call is TRBV6-5, the J call TRBJ2-1; tentatively, D is TRBD1 or TRBD2 (6 bases each). This CDR3 region has 15 residues. Germline assignment: CDR1 MNHEY and CDR2 SVGAGI. In DNA form, the CDR3 reads TGTGCCAGCAGTTACTCGAAAGGGGGGACTCTTGCCCTCATCTTC. Protein product: CASSYSKGGTLALIF.

V is TRBV12-3 or TRBV12-4 and J is TRBJ1-4, with D uncertain. V shed 8 bases and J shed 7 bases, with 17 bases lying between them. The CDR3 runs 14 residues. The CDR3 DNA reads TGTGCCAGCTGTCAAGTCCGGGTCGGTGAAAAACTGTTTTTT. Translated: CASCQVRVGEKLFF.

This clonotype was recorded many times. The chain employs TRBV5-4 and TRBJ2-5; D gene unclear. The CDR3 runs to 11 residues. The germline CDR1 and CDR2 sequences are SGHNT and YYREEE (reference sequence). Trimming shortened V by 3 bases and J by 4 bases, and 4 bases separated the two germline ends. CDR3 loop: CASSSLETQYF. In DNA form, the CDR3 reads TGTGCCAGCAGCTCACTAGAGACCCAGTACTTC.

A few counts support this clonotype. V and J are TRBV6-4 and TRBJ2-7; D gene ambiguous. The CDR3 covers 12 residues. CDR1 and CDR2 (germline): MRHNA, SNTAGT. The V gene lost 3 bases and the J gene lost 3 bases, with 6 bases spanning the gap. This CDR3 reads CASSEKGYEQYF. The CDR3 coding sequence is TGTGCCAGCAGTGAGAAGGGCTACGAGCAGTACTTC.